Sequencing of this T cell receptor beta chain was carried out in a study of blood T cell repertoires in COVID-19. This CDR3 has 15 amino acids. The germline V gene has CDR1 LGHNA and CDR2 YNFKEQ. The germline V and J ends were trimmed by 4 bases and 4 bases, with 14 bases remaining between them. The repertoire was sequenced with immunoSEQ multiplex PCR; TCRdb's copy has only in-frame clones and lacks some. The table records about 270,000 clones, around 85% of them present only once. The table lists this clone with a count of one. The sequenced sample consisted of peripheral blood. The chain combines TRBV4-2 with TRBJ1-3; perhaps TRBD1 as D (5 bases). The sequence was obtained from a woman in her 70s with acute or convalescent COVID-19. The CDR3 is CASSPVGGSGNTIYF. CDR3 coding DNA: TGTGCCAGCAGCCCGGTTGGGGGGTCCGGAAACACCATATATTTT.